This TCR beta chain appears in the sequencing data of a study of T cells in localized non-small cell lung cancer (TCRdb year 2020). Study-wide context: T cell repertoires of 236 early-stage NSCLC patients were analyzed, with tumors being compared against uninvolved tumor-adjacent lungs. NSCLC patients had a mean age of around 61 years, and around 140 were male and about 110 female. All 240 or so NSCLC patients in the cohort were treatment-naive and had localized lung tumors that were resected. Here is what the overall study found, with its caveats: Because multi-region sequencing of the tumors was not done, intratumor heterogeneity could not be ruled out. The highest T cell clonality was observed in uninvolved tumor-adjacent lung, where clonality exceeded that of tumor, suggesting that antigenic responses were more focused in uninvolved tumor-adjacent lung. A median of around 57 of the top 100 tumor clones turned up in the paired uninvolved adjacent lung, and 25 to 30 of those clones also ranked among the top 100 of that same adjacent lung. Because of the exploratory design, TCR variables were selected using unadjusted p-values without false-discovery rate correction. Longer overall survival was associated with higher blood T cell density, whereas shorter survival was associated with higher adjacent-lung clonality.

At diagnosis, tumor, uninvolved tumor-adjacent lung and peripheral blood were collected and then preserved as a mix of FFPE and fresh-frozen material. For TCR repertoire profiling, blood samples were analyzed in the form of peripheral blood mononuclear cells. CDR1 is given as SGHRS and CDR2 as YFSETQ, both from the germline V gene. The germline V and J ends show losses of 2 bases and 1 base respectively, and no gene match explains 4 bases of the junction. The CDR3 has 15 amino acids, counting the end cysteine and phenylalanine. Here the CDR3 DNA is all that survives: 45 bases in frame from base 1. On this clone: Its antigen target is currently unknown. Nothing much larger sits one base from this clone, and base qualities are not available.

TCR beta CDR3 regions were sequenced from DNA using the immunoSEQ Assay. As for how the authors treated the data: T cell density was computed as TCR beta template counts normalized to usable DNA estimated by amplifying housekeeping genes. The preseqR package was used to estimate richness by extrapolating to 400,000 templates for PBMC samples and to 120,000 templates for tissue samples. Clonality was defined as one minus Pielou's evenness. Differential abundance testing on productive amino-acid clonotypes, with a minimum total count of 5 and an alpha of 0.1, was used to identify tissue-enriched TCRs. The Jaccard Index and the Morisita Overlap Index were used to measure how much the repertoires overlapped between compartments. GLIPH grouped TCR beta CDR3s together with public tetramer-defined viral CDR3s, and a viral motif had to include at least three viral sequences and also show V-gene enrichment. Held by TCRdb, this immuneACCESS table contains in-frame sequences only and omits some clones. Under half of the omission traces to an unresolved V gene where checked; the cause of the rest is unknown. V and J calls and clone size are copied from that table; D and trimming were computed from the DNA. The sample table records more than 5,000 clones; roughly 87% of these occur just once. 15% to 20% of the sample goes to the ten largest clones.

Sample: peripheral blood, taken before any cancer treatment. The receptor was isolated from a male donor older than 55 with stage I lung adenocarcinoma. The chain is made from TRBV5-1 and TRBJ2-5; TRBD1 aligns with 8 central bases. The DNA is TGCGCCAGCAGCTTTGGCAGGGGGCTCCAAGAGACCCAGTACTTC. It specifies CASSFGRGLQETQYF.